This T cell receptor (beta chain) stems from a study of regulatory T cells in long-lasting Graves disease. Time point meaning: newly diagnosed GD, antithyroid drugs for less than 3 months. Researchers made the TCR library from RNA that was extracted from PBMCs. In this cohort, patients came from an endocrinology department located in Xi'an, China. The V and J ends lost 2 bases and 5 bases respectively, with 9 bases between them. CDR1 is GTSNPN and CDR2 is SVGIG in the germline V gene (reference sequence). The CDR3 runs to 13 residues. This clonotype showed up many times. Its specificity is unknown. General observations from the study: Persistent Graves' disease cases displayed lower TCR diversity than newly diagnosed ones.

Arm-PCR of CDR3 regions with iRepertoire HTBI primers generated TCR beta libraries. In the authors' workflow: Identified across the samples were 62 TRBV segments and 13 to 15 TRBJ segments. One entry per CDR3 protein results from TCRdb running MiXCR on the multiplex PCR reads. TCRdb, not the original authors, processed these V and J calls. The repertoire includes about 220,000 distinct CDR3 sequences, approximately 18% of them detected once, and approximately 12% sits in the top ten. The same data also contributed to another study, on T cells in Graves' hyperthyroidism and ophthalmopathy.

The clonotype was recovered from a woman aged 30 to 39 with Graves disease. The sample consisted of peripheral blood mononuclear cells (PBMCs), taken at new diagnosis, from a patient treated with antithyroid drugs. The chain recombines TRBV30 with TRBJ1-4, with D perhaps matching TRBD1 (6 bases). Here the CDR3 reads CAWSTGQNEKLFF. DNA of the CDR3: TGTGCCTGGAGTACGGGACAAAATGAAAAACTGTTTTTT.